The 30 T cell receptor beta chains below all came from one sample that was sequenced in a study of regulatory T cells in long-lasting Graves disease. Time point defined: newly diagnosed GD, antithyroid drugs for less than 3 months. PBMC-extracted RNA yielded the TCR library. Investigators prepared the TCR beta libraries by applying iRepertoire HTBI primers and Arm-PCR of CDR3 regions. Each CDR3 protein is one row after TCRdb ran MiXCR on the multiplex PCR reads. The sample has 350,000 to 450,000 distinct CDR3 sequences; about 16% are singletons. This sample also belongs to another study, concerning T cells in Graves' hyperthyroidism and ophthalmopathy.

The sequencing used peripheral blood mononuclear cells (PBMCs), collected at new diagnosis, from a patient treated with antithyroid drugs. The source of these receptors is a woman in her twenties or thirties with Graves disease.

This clonotype was counted ten times or more. This chain joins TRBV7-2 and TRBJ2-3; 12 nucleotides match TRBD2. The CDR3 length is 14 residues. V shed 4 bases and J 5 bases; nucleotides not matched to a gene: 1. CDR1 and CDR2 (germline): SGHTA, FQGNSA. CDR3 bases: TGTGCCAGCAGCTCTAGCGGGAGGGGAGATACGCAGTATTTT. It is translated as CASSSSGRGDTQYF.

In its sample, this clonotype was seen many times. V and J are TRBV7-9 and TRBJ2-3, with D perhaps being TRBD1 or TRBD2 (6 bases each). This CDR3 has 16 amino acids. Germline values: CDR1 SEHNR, CDR2 FQNEAQ (reference sequence). Trimming stripped 5 bases from V and 0 bases from J, with 15 bases between. The CDR3 loop is CASSPQGLRSTDTQYF. CDR3 bases: TGTGCCAGCAGCCCACAGGGACTTCGAAGCACAGATACGCAGTATTTT.

This clonotype has at least ten counts. This chain connects TRBV10-3 to TRBJ2-7; D is undetermined. This CDR3 is 13 amino acids long. Germline assignment: CDR1 ENHRY and CDR2 SYGVKD. V was cut by 4 bases and J by 1 base, with 8 bases left in between. The DNA for the CDR3 is TGTGCCATCAGTGTGGACCCTTCCTACGAGCAGTACTTC. It is translated as CAISVDPSYEQYF.

This clonotype came up a few times. The chain links TRBV7-2 to TRBJ1-6; 9 positions agree with TRBD1. J gave up 0 bases and V 5 bases, and 8 bases lay outside the gene matches. Germline V lookup: CDR1 SGHTA, CDR2 FQGNSA. CDR3 length: 18 residues. CDR3 residues: CASSGQGQGDSYNSPLHF. The CDR3 nucleotides read TGTGCCAGCAGCGGTCAGGGACAGGGTGACTCCTATAATTCACCCCTCCACTTT. The variable domain in full, completed from reference TRBV7-2 and TRBJ1-6, reads GAGVSQSPSNKVTEKGKDVELRCDPISGHTALYWYRQSLGQGLEFLIYFQGNSAPDKSGLPSDRFSAERTGGSVSTLTIQRTQQEDSAVYLCASSGQGQGDSYNSPLHFGNGTRLTVT.

With regard to this clonotype: At one boundary the junction diverges from the germline segment, which might be a read error. The genes are TRBV9 and TRBJ1-1; TRBD1 matches at 8 bases. CDR1 is SGDLS and CDR2 is YYNGEE in the germline V gene. This CDR3 has 15 residues. The CDR3 DNA reads TGTGCCAGCAGCGCTGGACAGGGTTGGGGCACTGAAGTTTTCTTT. It encodes CASSAGQGWGTEVFF.

This clonotype came up many times. The genes are TRBV6-2 or TRBV6-3 and TRBJ1-1, with D unclear. Germline V gene data show CDR1 as MNHEY and CDR2 as SVGEGT. This CDR3 region has 15 residues. V lost 7 bases to trimming and J lost 1 base, with 16 bases between them. In DNA, the CDR3 is TGTGCCAGCACCCCGACCCAGGTCCCGAACACTGAAGCTTTCTTT. Residues: CASTPTQVPNTEAFF.

This clonotype was observed at least ten times. Here the CDR3 reads CASSPRLAVSTDTQYF. CDR3 in DNA: TGTGCCAGCTCACCTCGACTAGCGGTGAGCACAGATACGCAGTATTTT. This chain links TRBV28 with TRBJ2-3, with 9 bases that match TRBD2. Trimming took 8 bases from V and 0 from J; bases not matched to a gene: 9. Germline CDR1 is MDHEN and CDR2 is SYDVKM. The CDR3 is made up of 16 amino acids.

This clonotype was detected many times. The V call is TRBV11-2, the J call TRBJ2-6; no reliable D call. V was cut by 0 bases and J by 6 bases, with 9 bases left in between. Per germline, CDR1 SGHAT and CDR2 FQNNGV. The CDR3 sequence is 15 residues long. The CDR3 sequence: CASSLEVRAANVLTF. CDR3 sequence (DNA): TGTGCCAGCAGCTTAGAGGTGCGAGCGGCCAACGTCCTGACTTTC.

With respect to this clonotype: This may be a read error, as it is one base from a much larger clone. The chain couples TRBV3-1 to TRBJ1-4, with TRBD1 identical over 8 bases. CDR3 length equals 15 residues. V was pared by 4 bases and J by 7 bases, with 8 bases of the junction left unmatched. Germline-derived CDR1 and CDR2 are LGHDT and YNNKEL (reference sequence). The CDR3 is CASSLQGAFSEKLFF. The CDR3 DNA follows: TGTGCCAGCAGCCTTCAGGGGGCGTTTAGTGAAAAACTGTTTTTT.

This clonotype was seen a handful of times. This chain connects TRBV14 to TRBJ1-2; 8 positions match TRBD1. This CDR3 region has 15 residues. Unmatched junction bases numbered 8, after V lost 4 bases and J lost 4 bases. Germline V gene sequence: CDR1 SGHDN, CDR2 FVKESK. The CDR3 nucleotides read TGTGCCAGCAGCCTACGGACAGGGTTGTCCTATGGCTACACCTTC. Protein: CASSLRTGLSYGYTF.

This clonotype was seen a handful of times. The chain joins TRBV5-6 to TRBJ2-2; D remains ambiguous. Germline CDR1 SGHDT, CDR2 YYEEEE. The CDR3 contains 15 residues. Trimming removed 4 bases at V and 4 bases at J, with 14 bases between. The CDR3 loop is CASSPPSPSTGELFF. Written as DNA, the CDR3 is TGTGCCAGCAGCCCACCGAGCCCGAGCACCGGGGAGCTGTTTTTT.

This clonotype showed up many times. The chain is built from TRBV27 and TRBJ1-5, with D unresolved. V lost 2 bases and J lost 6, with 8 bases in between. The CDR3 is 13 residues long. CDR1 and CDR2 (germline): MNHEY, SMNVEV (reference sequence). DNA of the CDR3: TGTGCCAGCAGTTTAGTGATCGGTCAGCCCCAGCATTTT. This codes for CASSLVIGQPQHF.

This chain connects TRBV20-1 to TRBJ2-1, with 12 bases matching TRBD2. The CDR3 is 21 amino acids. The germline CDR1 and CDR2 sequences are DFQATT and SNEGSKA (reference sequence). The J segment lost 8 bases and the V segment lost 0 bases, leaving 23 bases of the junction unmatched. The CDR3 reads CSARDSGALGLAGMWGDEQFF. CDR3 DNA sequence: TGCAGTGCTAGAGATTCCGGGGCTCTTGGACTAGCGGGAATGTGGGGGGATGAGCAGTTCTTC.

This clonotype showed up many times. The chain uses TRBV5-1 and TRBJ2-1; D remains unclear. With 5 bases removed from V and 0 bases from J, the gap between germline ends came to 18 bases. The CDR3 is 17 amino acids. Germline V lookup: CDR1 SGHRS, CDR2 YFSETQ. CDR3 in amino acids: CASSSNDPVFSYNEQFF. In nucleotides, the CDR3 is TGCGCCAGCAGTTCGAACGACCCAGTCTTCTCCTACAATGAGCAGTTCTTC.

This clonotype was observed many times. The chain couples TRBV28 to TRBJ1-5; the D gene is possibly TRBD1 (6 bases). The CDR3 covers 14 residues. The V end was cut by 8 bases, the J end by 3 bases, with 14 bases between. Looked up from germline, CDR1 is MDHEN and CDR2 is SYDVKM. In nucleotides, the CDR3 is TGTGCCAGCTCACCAGGACAGAACAATCAGCCCCAGCATTTT. Residues: CASSPGQNNQPQHF.

V gene TRBV28 combines with J gene TRBJ1-1; D gene unclear. CDR1 is MDHEN, CDR2 SYDVKM, per germline. V was pared by 4 bases and J by 4 bases, with 19 bases between. CDR3 length equals 16 residues. The CDR3 DNA is TGTGCCAGCAGTTGGGTCATTACACTGGCGGGCACTGAAGCTTTCTTT. Its translation: CASSWVITLAGTEAFF.

V and J are TRBV19 and TRBJ2-7, with 10 bases identical to TRBD2. The CDR3 covers 16 residues. Germline-derived CDR1 and CDR2 are LNHDA and SQIVND (reference sequence). V shed 4 bases and J 1 base; nucleotides not matched to a gene: 7. The CDR3 DNA reads TGTGCCAGTAGTACAGGACTAGCGGTCGCTTCCTACGAGCAGTACTTC. This codes for CASSTGLAVASYEQYF.

This clonotype was detected only a few times. This chain uses TRBV4-1 with TRBJ2-7; D possibly corresponds to TRBD1 (5 bases). CDR1 and CDR2 from the germline V gene are MGHRA and YSYEKL. This CDR3 spans 14 amino acids. The germline V and J ends were trimmed by 1 base and 2 bases, with 9 bases remaining between them. In nucleotides, the CDR3 is TGCGCCAGCAGCCAAGTACCGGACACCTACGAGCAGTACTTC. It translates to CASSQVPDTYEQYF.

In this sample, this clonotype turned up many times. The chain links TRBV2 to TRBJ2-2; 9 nucleotides line up with TRBD1. This CDR3 spans 15 amino acids. Trimming cost V 4 bases and J 2 bases; bases outside gene matches: 2. CDR1 and CDR2 from the germline V gene are SNHLY and FYNNEI. As DNA, the CDR3 is TGTGCCAGCAGTGGGGACAGGGTCAACACCGGGGAGCTGTTTTTT. It translates to CASSGDRVNTGELFF.

Of note for this clonotype: At one of its ends the junction is not consistent with the germline gene, which may arise from a read error. This rearrangement joins TRBV9 to TRBJ1-1; 9 nucleotides match TRBD1. CDR3 size: 17 residues. Per the germline V gene, CDR1 is SGDLS and CDR2 is YYNGEE. The CDR3 loop reads CASSSTRRQGEDTEVFF. CDR3 bases: TGTGCCAGCAGTTCTACAAGGCGACAGGGGGAGGACACTGAAGTTTTCTTT.

Concerning this clonotype itself: This could be a read error, since a much larger clone is one nucleotide away. The chain couples TRBV6-1 to TRBJ2-2; 7 nucleotides agree with TRBD1. The trim removed 5 bases at V and 1 base at J, leaving 10 bases unmatched. Germline V gene lookup returns CDR1 MNHNS and CDR2 SASEGT. The CDR3 has 17 residues. CDR3 sequence reads: CASSTLDGTENTGELFF. As DNA, the CDR3 is TGTGCCAGCAGTACCCTCGACGGGACAGAGAACACCGGGGAGCTGTTTTTT.

This clonotype has ten or more counts. This CDR3 is CSASGRLAVGDTQYF. CDR3 bases: TGCAGTGCTAGCGGAAGACTAGCGGTAGGAGATACGCAGTATTTT. V and J are TRBV20-1 and TRBJ2-3, with TRBD2 matching over 9 bases. The CDR3 length is 15 residues. Germline lookup yields CDR1 DFQATT and CDR2 SNEGSKA (reference sequence). V lost 3 bases and J lost 5; bases outside the gene matches: 9.

In regard to this clonotype: Possible read error: a much larger clone is one base away. Since the CDR3 does not end with the conserved phenylalanine or tryptophan, this likely comes from a read error. The chain couples TRBV5-1 to TRBJ2-7, with 13 positions matching TRBD2. The CDR3 has 16 residues. V shed 2 bases and J 2 bases; nucleotides not matched to a gene: 4. Germline lookup yields CDR1 SGHRS and CDR2 YFSETQ. This CDR3 reads CASSFPTSGRPYEQYL. The CDR3, as DNA: TGCGCCAGCAGCTTTCCGACTAGCGGGAGGCCCTACGAGCAGTACCTC.

A word on this clonotype: A far larger clone lies a single base away; this is likely a read error. The chain employs TRBV2 and TRBJ2-1; a weak D match, TRBD1 (6 bases). V shed 5 bases and J shed 4 bases, with 15 bases lying between them. CDR1 SNHLY and CDR2 FYNNEI come from the germline V gene. The CDR3 spans 15 residues. The CDR3 region has the DNA TGTGCCAGCAGTCAGGACCGAGGGGGATACAATGAGCAGTTCTTC. Translating gives CASSQDRGGYNEQFF.

This chain links TRBV12-3 or TRBV12-4 with TRBJ2-7; tentative D call: TRBD1 (6 bases). The CDR3 consists of 13 residues. Trimming removed 6 bases from V and 5 bases from J, with 14 bases in between. The CDR3 sequence is CASRPGERHEQYF. CDR3 DNA: TGTGCCAGCAGGCCAGGGGAAAGGCACGAGCAGTACTTC.

This clonotype was seen a few times. V usage is TRBV5-1 and J usage is TRBJ1-1; no firm D call. The CDR3 covers 13 residues. The V gene lost 2 bases and the J gene lost 3 bases, with 8 bases spanning the gap. CDR1 is SGHRS, CDR2 YFSETQ, per germline. As DNA, the CDR3 is TGCGCCAGCAGCTTACGGGATGACACTGAAGCTTTCTTT. Translation: CASSLRDDTEAFF.

The V call is TRBV10-3, the J call TRBJ2-2; a weak D match, TRBD2 (6 bases). Germline-derived CDR1 and CDR2 are ENHRY and SYGVKD. The V gene lost 7 bases and the J gene lost 2 bases, with 14 bases spanning the gap. This CDR3 comprises 15 residues. The CDR3 DNA sequence: TGTGCCATCACCACCGGCGGGGCCAACACCGGGGAGCTGTTTTTT. Amino acid sequence: CAITTGGANTGELFF.

This clonotype was seen many times. V is TRBV7-3 and J is TRBJ2-1, with D possibly matching TRBD2 (6 bases). Germline V gives CDR1 SGHTA, CDR2 FQGTGA. V was pared by 5 bases and J by 5 bases, with 28 bases between. This CDR3 comprises 19 residues. The CDR3 DNA reads TGTGCCAGCAGCCGAAGGAGGAGGGGACTCCAGCAAATAGACAATGAGCAGTTCTTC. This encodes CASSRRRRGLQQIDNEQFF.

This clonotype was found a few times. The chain combines TRBV28 with TRBJ2-7; D possibly uses TRBD1 or TRBD2 (5 bases each). The CDR3 has 14 residues. The germline CDR1 and CDR2 sequences are MDHEN and SYDVKM. V was shortened by 6 bases and J by 4 bases, with 16 bases between the two germline ends. The CDR3 region has the DNA TGTGCCAGCAGATCCGAGGGGAGAGGGTACGAGCAGTACTTC. Translating gives CASRSEGRGYEQYF.

This clonotype was detected a few times. V gene TRBV19 combines with J gene TRBJ1-5, with D tentatively TRBD1 (5 bases). The germline V gene has CDR1 LNHDA and CDR2 SQIVND (reference sequence). The CDR3 length is 13 residues. The V gene lost 5 bases and the J gene lost 7 bases, with 12 bases spanning the gap. CDR3 DNA: TGTGCCAGTAGTTGGGGGGTCGGGCAGCCCCAGCATTTT. Encoded protein: CASSWGVGQPQHF. Full variable domain (outside the CDR3, taken from reference TRBV19 and TRBJ1-5): DGGITQSPKYLFRKEGQNVTLSCEQNLNHDAMYWYRQDPGQGLRLIYYSQIVNDFQKGDIAEGYSVSREKKESFPLTVTSAQKNPTAFYLCASSWGVGQPQHFGDGTRLSIL.